This is a list of T cell receptor beta chains from one sample in a study of cytomegalovirus exposure and HLA in healthy donors. Assay: immunoSEQ multiplex PCR; the TCRdb copy retains only in-frame clones and omits some. The table records some 130,000 clones, about three quarters of them present only once. The sample comprised PBMCs. These TCRs come from a human donor in good health. The CDR3 runs from the conserved cysteine through the conserved F or W. Fields, in order: CDR3 protein, CDR3 DNA, D gene, CDR3 length, clone size, V gene, J gene. D genes are given only for firm matches. Size values are once, few and many counts, or a class for expanded clones, and some rows have none.

CDR3aa: CASSIVPATNSPLHF; CDR3nt: TGTGCCAGTAGTATAGTTCCGGCGACAAATTCACCCCTCCACTTT; d_gene: -; len: 15; abundance: -; v_gene: TRBV19; j_gene: TRBJ1-6
CDR3aa: CASSDSNRGGSGELFF; CDR3nt: TGCGCCAGCAGTGACTCGAACAGGGGTGGATCCGGGGAGCTGTTTTTT; d_gene: TRBD1; len: 16; abundance: -; v_gene: TRBV10-1; j_gene: TRBJ2-2
CDR3aa: CASSYLRGSTNNEQFF; CDR3nt: TGTGCCAGCAGTTACCTTAGGGGTTCCACGAACAATGAGCAGTTCTTC; d_gene: -; len: 16; abundance: -; v_gene: TRBV6-6; j_gene: TRBJ2-1
CDR3aa: CASSLLTRYNEQFF; CDR3nt: TGTGCCAGCAGTTTACTAACTAGGTACAATGAGCAGTTCTTC; d_gene: -; len: 14; abundance: -; v_gene: TRBV28; j_gene: TRBJ2-1
CDR3aa: CASSSYRENTEAFF; CDR3nt: TGTGCCAGCAGCTCTTACAGAGAGAACACTGAAGCTTTCTTT; d_gene: -; len: 14; abundance: few; v_gene: TRBV7-9; j_gene: TRBJ1-1
CDR3aa: CASSDSSTGELFF; CDR3nt: TGTGCCAGCAGTGACTCTAGCACCGGGGAGCTGTTTTTT; d_gene: -; len: 13; abundance: -; v_gene: TRBV6-1; j_gene: TRBJ2-2
CDR3aa: CASSDSGFATNEKLFF; CDR3nt: TGTGCCAGCAGTGATTCAGGTTTTGCAACTAATGAAAAACTGTTTTTT; d_gene: -; len: 16; abundance: -; v_gene: TRBV6-1; j_gene: TRBJ1-4
CDR3aa: CASSQDSTQGNTEAFF; CDR3nt: TGCGCCAGCAGCCAAGATAGTACGCAGGGGAACACTGAAGCTTTCTTT; d_gene: -; len: 16; abundance: -; v_gene: TRBV4-1; j_gene: TRBJ1-1
CDR3aa: CASKLRPAGSTDTQYF; CDR3nt: TGCGCCAGCAAACTTAGGCCGGCGGGGAGCACAGATACGCAGTATTTT; d_gene: -; len: 16; abundance: -; v_gene: TRBV5-1; j_gene: TRBJ2-3
CDR3aa: CASSWYPDGGQYF; CDR3nt: TGTGCCAGCAGTTGGTACCCGGACGGGGGCCAGTACTTC; d_gene: -; len: 13; abundance: -; v_gene: TRBV27; j_gene: TRBJ2-5
CDR3aa: CASSLPGEETQYF; CDR3nt: TGTGCCAGCAGTCTACCCGGTGAAGAGACCCAGTACTTC; d_gene: -; len: 13; abundance: -; v_gene: TRBV7-6; j_gene: TRBJ2-5
CDR3aa: CASSLGGTNTDTQYF; CDR3nt: TGTGCCAGCAGCCTCGGGGGGACCAACACAGATACGCAGTATTTT; d_gene: TRBD2; len: 15; abundance: -; v_gene: TRBV11-3; j_gene: TRBJ2-3
CDR3aa: CASSRSTGAGETQYF; CDR3nt: TGTGCCAGCTCACGGAGCACAGGGGCCGGAGAGACCCAGTACTTC; d_gene: TRBD1; len: 15; abundance: -; v_gene: TRBV9; j_gene: TRBJ2-5
CDR3aa: CASRSTLAGGGNEQFF; CDR3nt: TGTGCCAGCAGATCAACCCTAGCGGGGGGTGGAAATGAGCAGTTCTTC; d_gene: TRBD2; len: 16; abundance: once; v_gene: TRBV7-6; j_gene: TRBJ2-1
CDR3aa: CASREGATAYEQYF; CDR3nt: TGTGCCAGCCGGGAGGGGGCTACCGCCTACGAGCAGTACTTC; d_gene: -; len: 14; abundance: -; v_gene: TRBV6-5; j_gene: TRBJ2-7
CDR3aa: CASSLAGTGSHEQYF; CDR3nt: TGCGCCAGCAGCTTGGCGGGGACAGGGAGCCACGAGCAGTACTTC; d_gene: TRBD1; len: 15; abundance: once; v_gene: TRBV5-1; j_gene: TRBJ2-7
CDR3aa: CASSLGLNTGELFF; CDR3nt: TGTGCCAGCAGCTTAGGACTGAACACCGGGGAGCTGTTTTTT; d_gene: -; len: 14; abundance: -; v_gene: TRBV7-9; j_gene: TRBJ2-2
CDR3aa: CASSLDGSGGPTGELFF; CDR3nt: TGTGCCAGCAGCTTAGATGGTAGCGGGGGTCCCACCGGGGAGCTGTTTTTT; d_gene: TRBD2; len: 17; abundance: -; v_gene: TRBV7-3; j_gene: TRBJ2-2
CDR3aa: CASSRPGPPGGRQFF; CDR3nt: TGTGCCAGCAGCCGGCCAGGACCTCCGGGAGGAAGGCAGTTCTTC; d_gene: TRBD2; len: 15; abundance: -; v_gene: TRBV7-2; j_gene: TRBJ2-1
CDR3aa: CASGSLMGGGEQYF; CDR3nt: TGTGCTAGTGGTTCCCTCATGGGGGGGGGCGAGCAGTACTTC; d_gene: TRBD2; len: 14; abundance: -; v_gene: TRBV12-5; j_gene: TRBJ2-7
CDR3aa: CASSQDLTGTGNTIYF; CDR3nt: TGCGCCAGCAGCCAAGATCTAACAGGGACTGGAAACACCATATATTTT; d_gene: -; len: 16; abundance: once; v_gene: TRBV4-1; j_gene: TRBJ1-3
CDR3aa: CASRVTGGLSNYGYTF; CDR3nt: TGTGCCAGTAGGGTGACAGGGGGCCTCTCTAACTATGGCTACACCTTC; d_gene: TRBD1; len: 16; abundance: -; v_gene: TRBV19; j_gene: TRBJ1-2
CDR3aa: CAISGKGASYEQYF; CDR3nt: TGTGCCATCAGTGGGAAGGGGGCCTCCTACGAGCAGTACTTC; d_gene: TRBD1; len: 14; abundance: -; v_gene: TRBV10-3; j_gene: TRBJ2-7
CDR3aa: CASSQDSGEKLFF; CDR3nt: TGCGCCAGCAGCCAGGACTCGGGGGAAAAACTGTTTTTT; d_gene: -; len: 13; abundance: -; v_gene: TRBV4-1; j_gene: TRBJ1-4
CDR3aa: CASSQELANEQFF; CDR3nt: TGTGCCAGCAGCCAAGAATTAGCCAATGAGCAGTTCTTC; d_gene: -; len: 13; abundance: -; v_gene: TRBV14; j_gene: TRBJ2-1
CDR3aa: CASSLVGPGGVYGYTF; CDR3nt: TGTGCCAGCAGCTTAGTAGGGCCAGGGGGCGTCTATGGCTACACCTTC; d_gene: TRBD1; len: 16; abundance: -; v_gene: TRBV7-8; j_gene: TRBJ1-2
CDR3aa: CASSQESQGTGELFF; CDR3nt: TGTGCCAGCAGCCAGGAGAGCCAGGGTACCGGGGAGCTGTTTTTT; d_gene: -; len: 15; abundance: -; v_gene: TRBV14; j_gene: TRBJ2-2
CDR3aa: CASSSGTSGGAGQYF; CDR3nt: TGTGCCAGCAGCTCCGGGACTAGCGGGGGGGCCGGGCAGTACTTC; d_gene: TRBD2; len: 15; abundance: -; v_gene: TRBV7-2; j_gene: TRBJ2-7
CDR3aa: CASSLALSYTF; CDR3nt: TGTGCCAGCAGCTTGGCTCTTAGCTACACCTTC; d_gene: -; len: 11; abundance: -; v_gene: TRBV5-6; j_gene: TRBJ1-2
CDR3aa: CASNTLIGTGELFF; CDR3nt: TGTGCCAGTAATACTCTAATCGGCACCGGGGAGCTGTTTTTT; d_gene: -; len: 14; abundance: -; v_gene: TRBV19; j_gene: TRBJ2-2
CDR3aa: CASSHLYSGEIYEQYF; CDR3nt: TGCGCCAGCAGCCATCTTTATAGCGGGGAGATTTACGAGCAGTACTTC; d_gene: TRBD2; len: 16; abundance: -; v_gene: TRBV4-1; j_gene: TRBJ2-7
CDR3aa: CASSWGQGGTEAFF; CDR3nt: TGTGCCAGCAGCTGGGGACAGGGAGGCACTGAAGCTTTCTTT; d_gene: TRBD1; len: 14; abundance: few; v_gene: TRBV27; j_gene: TRBJ1-1
CDR3aa: CASSQTRTDTQYF; CDR3nt: TGCGCCAGCAGCCAAACTCGCACAGATACGCAGTATTTT; d_gene: -; len: 13; abundance: -; v_gene: TRBV4-3; j_gene: TRBJ2-3
CDR3aa: CASSYGANYGYTF; CDR3nt: TGTGCCAGCAGTTACGGTGCGAACTATGGCTACACCTTC; d_gene: -; len: 13; abundance: -; v_gene: TRBV6-5; j_gene: TRBJ1-2
CDR3aa: CASGGNEQYF; CDR3nt: TGTGCCAGCGGCGGGAACGAGCAGTACTTC; d_gene: -; len: 10; abundance: -; v_gene: TRBV6-6; j_gene: TRBJ2-7
CDR3aa: CASREGNQPQHF; CDR3nt: TGTGCCAGCAGAGAGGGCAATCAGCCCCAGCATTTT; d_gene: -; len: 12; abundance: few; v_gene: TRBV2; j_gene: TRBJ1-5
CDR3aa: CASSSPTGGVATNEKLFF; CDR3nt: TGCGCCAGCAGCTCACCGACAGGGGGCGTTGCAACTAATGAAAAACTGTTTTTT; d_gene: TRBD1; len: 18; abundance: -; v_gene: TRBV5-1; j_gene: TRBJ1-4
CDR3aa: CASSWTGREDTQYF; CDR3nt: TGCGCCAGCAGCTGGACCGGCCGGGAAGATACGCAGTATTTT; d_gene: -; len: 14; abundance: -; v_gene: TRBV5-1; j_gene: TRBJ2-3
CDR3aa: CASSFGGQSGELFF; CDR3nt: TGTGCCAGCAGCTTCGGGGGGCAATCGGGGGAGCTGTTTTTT; d_gene: -; len: 14; abundance: -; v_gene: TRBV7-3; j_gene: TRBJ2-2